These 19 T cell receptor beta chains were all obtained from the same sample, sequenced in a study of cytomegalovirus exposure and HLA in healthy donors. Primers for the PCR totalled 60 Vbeta and 13 Jbeta. The method was immunoSEQ multiplex PCR; TCRdb's version includes in-frame clones alone and lacks a portion of them. The repertoire holds over 150,000 clones, with about two thirds as singletons. The material sequenced was PBMCs. The receptors stem from a woman in her late teens or twenties in good health and CMV-seropositive.

This clone occurred a few times. The V gene is TRBV5-4, the J gene TRBJ1-4; 7 bases are a match to TRBD1. This CDR3 is 16 amino acids long. V trimming: 5 bases; J trimming: 7 bases; junction bases outside the gene matches: 14. Germline V lookup: CDR1 SGHNT, CDR2 YYREEE (reference sequence). This CDR3 is CASSYGTTGFPEKLFF. The CDR3 DNA is TGTGCCAGCAGTTACGGAACGACAGGGTTTCCTGAAAAACTGTTTTTT. Using reference TRBV5-4 and TRBJ1-4 for the parts outside the CDR3, the full variable domain is ETGVTQSPTHLIKTRGQQVTLRCSSQSGHNTVSWYQQALGQGPQFIFQYYREEENGRGNFPPRFSGLQFPNYSSELNVNALELDDSALYLCASSYGTTGFPEKLFFGSGTQLSVL.

The chain carries TRBV7-9 and TRBJ1-1; D is unclear. The CDR3 has 14 residues. Trimming left V 1 base short and J 4 bases short, with 10 bases between. Per germline, CDR1 SEHNR and CDR2 FQNEAQ (reference sequence). CDR3 coding DNA: TGTGCCAGCAGCTTAGACAGCTTTACCACTGAAGCTTTCTTT. Translation: CASSLDSFTTEAFF.

The chain has TRBV30 and TRBJ1-2; D may be TRBD1 (5 bases). The CDR3 spans 14 residues. Germline CDR1 and CDR2: GTSNPN and SVGIG (reference sequence). The ends were cut back, 4 bases at V and 2 bases at J, with 14 bases in the middle. DNA of the CDR3: TGTGCCTGGATCTCTGGGACTGGAAACTATGGCTACACCTTC. Translating gives CAWISGTGNYGYTF.

The J gene is TRBJ2-1, the V gene TRBV29-1; TRBD2 is a possible D gene (5 bases). The CDR3 extends over 12 amino acids. Germline CDR1 SQVTM, CDR2 ANQGSEA. Deletions cut 3 bases from V and 6 bases from J, with 9 bases between. The CDR3 sequence is CSVDRGSNEQFF. DNA for the CDR3: TGCAGCGTTGATCGGGGTAGCAATGAGCAGTTCTTC.

This rearrangement joins TRBV7-2 to TRBJ1-1, with D maybe TRBD1 (5 bases). V gave up 5 bases and J gave up 2 bases, with 12 bases separating them. Germline loops: CDR1 SGHTA, CDR2 FQGNSA. CDR3 length equals 14 residues. CDR3 nucleotides: TGTGCCAGCAGCGCCCGACAGATCAACACTGAAGCTTTCTTT. It specifies CASSARQINTEAFF.

The rearrangement links TRBV10-3 to TRBJ1-5; TRBD1 matches 9 bases. The CDR3 is 16 amino acids. The V gene end was trimmed by 6 bases and the J gene end by 0 bases; junction bases not matched to a gene: 6. Germline assignment: CDR1 ENHRY and CDR2 SYGVKD. The CDR3 region is CAISGQGLNSNQPQHF. The DNA for the CDR3 is TGTGCCATCAGCGGACAGGGGTTGAATAGCAATCAGCCCCAGCATTTT.

The chain is built from TRBV6-5 and TRBJ1-5; the match to TRBD1 covers 7 bases. CDR3 size: 15 residues. Germline CDR1 reads MNHEY; CDR2 reads SVGAGI. Unmatched junction bases numbered 5, after V lost 5 bases and J lost 1 base. DNA of the CDR3: TGTGCCAGCAGTCACGACAGGGCAAGCAATCAGCCCCAGCATTTT. Protein: CASSHDRASNQPQHF.

This clone showed up just a few times. The V gene is TRBV6-5, the J gene TRBJ1-6; D call uncertain. The V and J ends lost 2 bases and 6 bases respectively, with 14 bases between them. The CDR3 has 16 residues. Germline values: CDR1 MNHEY, CDR2 SVGAGI. The CDR3 loop is CASSYGLSGINSPLHF. The CDR3 DNA sequence: TGTGCCAGCAGTTACGGGCTCAGTGGCATTAATTCACCCCTCCACTTT.

The chain carries TRBV28 and TRBJ2-1; 8 nucleotides agree with TRBD1. Germline CDR1 reads MDHEN; CDR2 reads SYDVKM. This CDR3 comprises 16 residues. Trimming at V came to 5 bases and at J to 7 bases, leaving 13 bases not matched to a gene. CDR3: CASSPQDRVGGNEQFF. The CDR3 DNA is TGTGCCAGCAGTCCCCAGGACAGGGTTGGCGGGAATGAGCAGTTCTTC.

This chain connects TRBV7-8 to TRBJ2-3; the match to TRBD2 covers 10 bases. The CDR3 is made up of 15 amino acids. V was clipped by 6 bases and J by 2 bases; unmatched bases: 5. CDR1 and CDR2 (germline): SGHVS, FQNEAQ. The CDR3 DNA reads TGTGCCAGCAGGACTAGCGGGCCACCCACAGATACGCAGTATTTT. Encoded protein: CASRTSGPPTDTQYF.

The sample holds a few counts of this clone. This chain uses TRBV6-1 with TRBJ1-5, with D possibly TRBD1 on 6 matching bases. The V end was cut by 7 bases, the J end by 3 bases, with 10 bases between. CDR1 MNHNS and CDR2 SASEGT come from the germline V gene. This CDR3 has 13 residues. The CDR3 region is CASTGTNNQPQHF. In DNA, the CDR3 is TGTGCCAGCACCGGGACAAACAATCAGCCCCAGCATTTT.

The chain recombines TRBV6-5 with TRBJ2-7; 9 bases fit TRBD1. The germline CDR1 and CDR2 sequences are MNHEY and SVGAGI. The trim removed 5 bases at V and 6 bases at J, leaving 5 bases unmatched. The CDR3 runs 13 residues. CDR3 in DNA: TGTGCCAGCAGTCCTACAGGGGGCATCGAGCAGTACTTC. Translating gives CASSPTGGIEQYF.

This clone was counted a few times. The chain joins TRBV5-1 to TRBJ1-1, with D perhaps matching TRBD1 (6 bases). Germline loops: CDR1 SGHRS, CDR2 YFSETQ. The V gene lost 3 bases and the J gene lost 6 bases, with 9 bases spanning the gap. The CDR3 spans 12 residues. The CDR3 bases are TGCGCCAGCAGCTCGGGGGGGCCTGAAGCTTTCTTT. Residues: CASSSGGPEAFF.

Note on this clone: This CDR3 is also generated by other DNA sequences in the sample. The V gene is TRBV30, the J gene TRBJ2-3; TRBD2 matches 8 bases. The CDR3 spans 14 residues. Unmatched junction bases numbered 2, after V lost 0 bases and J lost 3 bases. Germline V CDR1 and CDR2: GTSNPN, SVGIG (reference sequence). CDR3 sequence reads: CAWSVIAGTDTQYF. The CDR3, as DNA: TGTGCCTGGAGTGTAATAGCGGGGACAGATACGCAGTATTTT. The variable domain in full, completed from reference TRBV30 and TRBJ2-3, reads SQTIHQWPATLVQPVGSPLSLECTVEGTSNPNLYWYRQAAGRGLQLLFYSVGIGQISSEVPQNLSASRPQDRQFILSSKKLLLSDSGFYLCAWSVIAGTDTQYFGPGTRLTVL.

J is TRBJ1-1 and V is TRBV23-1; D is unclear. TRBV23-1 is sorted into the ORF group, with uncertain function. Trimming removed 2 bases at V and 1 base at J, with 14 bases between. The CDR3 is 16 residues long. The CDR3 region has the DNA TGCGCCAGCAGTCAAGAGGTTGGGGAGGCGAACACTGAAGCTTTCTTT. It codes for CASSQEVGEANTEAFF.

V gene TRBV28 combines with J gene TRBJ1-4; D not resolved. Germline CDR1 is MDHEN and CDR2 is SYDVKM. This CDR3 region has 11 residues. The V end was cut by 5 bases, the J end by 12 bases, with 10 bases between. The CDR3 DNA sequence: TGTGCCAGCAGTAACAAGAGGCAACTGTTTTTT. Amino acids: CASSNKRQLFF.

This clone was seen repeatedly, ten times or more. The CDR3 reads CASSEWGTGGKEQYF. The CDR3 DNA reads TGTGCCAGCAGTGAATGGGGGACAGGGGGTAAAGAGCAGTACTTC. The chain combines TRBV27 with TRBJ2-7; 11 bases line up with TRBD1. Germline V gives CDR1 MNHEY, CDR2 SMNVEV (reference sequence). Unmatched junction bases numbered 10, after V lost 5 bases and J lost 7 bases. The CDR3 extends over 15 amino acids.

This clone was seen a few times. The V call is TRBV29-1, the J call TRBJ1-1; unclear D gene. The CDR3 is 11 residues long. The germline V and J ends were trimmed by 5 bases and 5 bases, with 9 bases remaining between them. Germline loops: CDR1 SQVTM, CDR2 ANQGSEA. The CDR3 coding sequence is TGCAGCGTTCGGGATGGGACTGAAGCTTTCTTT. Amino acids: CSVRDGTEAFF.

This clone was recorded a few times. The CDR3 bases are TGTGCCAGCAGTGTGGACGTGCGGGTCTACTTGGGAGGCTACACCTTC. It is translated as CASSVDVRVYLGGYTF. The gene calls are TRBV6-1 and TRBJ1-2; D not resolved. Germline CDR1 and CDR2: MNHNS and SASEGT. This CDR3 spans 16 amino acids. Trimming removed 4 bases from V and 8 bases from J, with 23 bases in between.